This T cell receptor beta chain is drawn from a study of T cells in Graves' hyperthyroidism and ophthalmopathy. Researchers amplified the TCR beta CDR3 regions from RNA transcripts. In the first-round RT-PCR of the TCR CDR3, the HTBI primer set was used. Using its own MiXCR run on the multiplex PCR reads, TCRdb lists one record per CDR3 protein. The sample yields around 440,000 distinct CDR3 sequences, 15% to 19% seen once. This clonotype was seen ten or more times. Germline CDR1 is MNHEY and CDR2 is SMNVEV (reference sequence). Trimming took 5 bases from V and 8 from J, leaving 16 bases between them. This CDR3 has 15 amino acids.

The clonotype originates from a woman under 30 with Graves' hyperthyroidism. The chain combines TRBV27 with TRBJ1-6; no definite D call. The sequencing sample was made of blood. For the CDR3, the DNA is TGTGCCAGCAGTACCGGCCTGGGAGGCCATTCACCCCTCCACTTT. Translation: CASSTGLGGHSPLHF.